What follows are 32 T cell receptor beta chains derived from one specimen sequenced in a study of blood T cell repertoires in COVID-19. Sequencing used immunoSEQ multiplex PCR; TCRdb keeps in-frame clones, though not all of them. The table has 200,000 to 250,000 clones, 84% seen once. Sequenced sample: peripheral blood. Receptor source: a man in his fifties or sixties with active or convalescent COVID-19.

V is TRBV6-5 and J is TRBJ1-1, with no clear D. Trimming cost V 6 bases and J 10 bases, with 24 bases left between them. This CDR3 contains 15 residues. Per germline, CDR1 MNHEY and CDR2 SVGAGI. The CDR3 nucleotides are TGTGCCAGCAGCGGTAGGTCGGCGCCCCTAGATGGAGCTTTCTTT. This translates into CASSGRSAPLDGAFF.

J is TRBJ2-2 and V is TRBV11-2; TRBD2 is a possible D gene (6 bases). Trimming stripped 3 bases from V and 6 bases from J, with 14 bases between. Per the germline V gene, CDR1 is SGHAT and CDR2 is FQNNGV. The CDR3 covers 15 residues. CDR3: CASSFSNTSPGELFF. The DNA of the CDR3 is TGTGCCAGCAGCTTTTCGAACACTAGCCCCGGGGAGCTGTTTTTT.

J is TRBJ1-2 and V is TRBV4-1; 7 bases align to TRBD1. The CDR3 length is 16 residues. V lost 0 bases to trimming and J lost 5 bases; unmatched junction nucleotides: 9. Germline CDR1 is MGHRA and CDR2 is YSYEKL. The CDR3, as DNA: TGCGCCAGCAGCCAAGATGTACAGGGGTTAACTTATGGCTACACCTTC. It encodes CASSQDVQGLTYGYTF.

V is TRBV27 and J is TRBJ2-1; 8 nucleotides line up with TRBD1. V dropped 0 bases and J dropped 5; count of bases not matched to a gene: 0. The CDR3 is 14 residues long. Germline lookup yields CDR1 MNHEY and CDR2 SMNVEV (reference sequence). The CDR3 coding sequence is TGTGCCAGCAGTTTATCCAGGGGGCACAATGAGCAGTTCTTC. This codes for CASSLSRGHNEQFF.

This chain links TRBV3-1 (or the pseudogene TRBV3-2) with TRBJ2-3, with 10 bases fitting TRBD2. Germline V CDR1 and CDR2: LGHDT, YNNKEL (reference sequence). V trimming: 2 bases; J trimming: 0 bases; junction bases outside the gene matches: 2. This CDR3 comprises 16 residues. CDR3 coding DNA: TGTGCCAGCAGCCAACTAGCGGGGGTGAGCACAGATACGCAGTATTTT. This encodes CASSQLAGVSTDTQYF.

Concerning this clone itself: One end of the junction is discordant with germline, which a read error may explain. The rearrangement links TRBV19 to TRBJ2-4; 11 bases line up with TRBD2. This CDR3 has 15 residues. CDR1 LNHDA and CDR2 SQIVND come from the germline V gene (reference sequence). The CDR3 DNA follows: TGTGCCAGTAGCATAGCGGGGGGGAGCAAAAACATTCAGTACTTC. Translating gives CASSIAGGSKNIQYF.

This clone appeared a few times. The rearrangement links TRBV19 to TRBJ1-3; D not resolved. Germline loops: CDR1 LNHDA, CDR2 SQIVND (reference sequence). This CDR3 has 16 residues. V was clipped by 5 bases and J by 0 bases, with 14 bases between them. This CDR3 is CASSPSGLISGNTIYF. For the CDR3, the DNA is TGTGCCAGTAGTCCCTCCGGACTGATCTCTGGAAACACCATATATTTT.

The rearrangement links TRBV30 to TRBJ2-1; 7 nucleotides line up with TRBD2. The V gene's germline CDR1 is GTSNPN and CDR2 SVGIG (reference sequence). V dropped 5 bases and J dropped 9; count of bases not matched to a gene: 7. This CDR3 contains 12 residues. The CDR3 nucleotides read TGTGCCTGGGGGGACTACCTGGGTGAGCAGTTCTTC. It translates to CAWGDYLGEQFF. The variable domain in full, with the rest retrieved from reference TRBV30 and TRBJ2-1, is SQTIHQWPATLVQPVGSPLSLECTVEGTSNPNLYWYRQAAGRGLQLLFYSVGIGQISSEVPQNLSASRPQDRQFILSSKKLLLSDSGFYLCAWGDYLGEQFFGPGTRLTVL.

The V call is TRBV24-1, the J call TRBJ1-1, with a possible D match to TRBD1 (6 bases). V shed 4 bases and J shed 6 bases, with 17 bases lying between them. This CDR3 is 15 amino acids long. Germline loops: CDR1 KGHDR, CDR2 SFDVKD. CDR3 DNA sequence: TGTGCCACCAGTGACCACCACCGACAGGTCCCTGAAGCTTTCTTT. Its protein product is CATSDHHRQVPEAFF.

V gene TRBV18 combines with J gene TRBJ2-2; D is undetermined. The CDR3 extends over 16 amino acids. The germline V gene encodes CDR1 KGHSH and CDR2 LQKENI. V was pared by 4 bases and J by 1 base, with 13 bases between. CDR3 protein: CASSLTNAGNTGELFF. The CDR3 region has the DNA TGTGCCAGCTCACTAACAAACGCAGGGAACACCGGGGAGCTGTTTTTT.

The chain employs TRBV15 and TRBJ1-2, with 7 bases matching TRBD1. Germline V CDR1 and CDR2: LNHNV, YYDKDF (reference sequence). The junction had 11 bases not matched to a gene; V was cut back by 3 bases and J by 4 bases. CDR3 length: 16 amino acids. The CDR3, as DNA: TGTGCCACCAGCAGGGGACCTGCGGGACAGATCTATGGCTACACCTTC. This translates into CATSRGPAGQIYGYTF. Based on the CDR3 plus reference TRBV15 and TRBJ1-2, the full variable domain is DAMVIQNPRYQVTQFGKPVTLSCSQTLNHNVMYWYQQKSSQAPKLLFHYYDKDFNNEADTPDNFQSRRPNTSFCFLDIRSPGLGDTAMYLCATSRGPAGQIYGYTFGSGTRLTVV.

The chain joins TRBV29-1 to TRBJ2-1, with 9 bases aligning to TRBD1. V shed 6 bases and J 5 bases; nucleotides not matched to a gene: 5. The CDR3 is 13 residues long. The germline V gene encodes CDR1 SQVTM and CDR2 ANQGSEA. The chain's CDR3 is CSVRDRVDNEQFF. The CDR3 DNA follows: TGCAGCGTCCGGGACAGGGTGGACAATGAGCAGTTCTTC.

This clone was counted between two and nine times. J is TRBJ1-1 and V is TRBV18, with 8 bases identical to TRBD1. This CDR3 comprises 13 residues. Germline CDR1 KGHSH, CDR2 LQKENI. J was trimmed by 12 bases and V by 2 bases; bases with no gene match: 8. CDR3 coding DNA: TGTGCCAGCTCACCATCAAGGGACAGGCAAACTTTCTTT. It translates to CASSPSRDRQTFF.

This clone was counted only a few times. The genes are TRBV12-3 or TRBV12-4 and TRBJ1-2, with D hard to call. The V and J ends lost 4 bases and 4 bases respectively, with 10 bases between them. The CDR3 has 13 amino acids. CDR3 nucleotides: TGTGCCAGCAGTTCCGAGGGCGGCTATGGCTACACCTTC. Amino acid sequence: CASSSEGGYGYTF.

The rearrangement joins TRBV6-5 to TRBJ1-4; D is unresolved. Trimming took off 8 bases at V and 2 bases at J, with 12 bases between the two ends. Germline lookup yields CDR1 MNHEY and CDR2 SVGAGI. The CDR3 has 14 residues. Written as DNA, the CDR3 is TGTGCCAGCCACGAGGGAACGACTAATGAAAAACTGTTTTTT. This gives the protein CASHEGTTNEKLFF.

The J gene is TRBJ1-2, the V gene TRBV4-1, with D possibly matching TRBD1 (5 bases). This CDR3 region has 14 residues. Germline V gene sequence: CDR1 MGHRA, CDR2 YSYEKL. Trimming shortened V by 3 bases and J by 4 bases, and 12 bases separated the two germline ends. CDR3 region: CASSHAGNFYGYTF. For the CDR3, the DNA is TGCGCCAGCAGCCACGCAGGGAATTTCTATGGCTACACCTTC.

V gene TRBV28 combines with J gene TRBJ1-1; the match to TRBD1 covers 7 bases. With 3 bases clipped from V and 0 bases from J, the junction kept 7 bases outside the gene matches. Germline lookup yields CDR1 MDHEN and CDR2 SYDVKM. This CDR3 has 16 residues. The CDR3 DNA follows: TGTGCCAGCAGTTTTAGTGGGACAGCACTGAACACTGAAGCTTTCTTT. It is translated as CASSFSGTALNTEAFF. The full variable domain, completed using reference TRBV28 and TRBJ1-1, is DVKVTQSSRYLVKRTGEKVFLECVQDMDHENMFWYRQDPGLGLRLIYFSYDVKMKEKGDIPEGYSVSREKKERFSLILESASTNQTSMYLCASSFSGTALNTEAFFGQGTRLTVV.

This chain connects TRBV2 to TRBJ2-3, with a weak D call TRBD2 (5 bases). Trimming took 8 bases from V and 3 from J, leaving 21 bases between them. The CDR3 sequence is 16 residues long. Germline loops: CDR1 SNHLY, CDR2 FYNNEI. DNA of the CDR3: TGTGCCAGCTCAGACCTTAGCGCTACCGCGACAGATACGCAGTATTTT. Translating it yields CASSDLSATATDTQYF.

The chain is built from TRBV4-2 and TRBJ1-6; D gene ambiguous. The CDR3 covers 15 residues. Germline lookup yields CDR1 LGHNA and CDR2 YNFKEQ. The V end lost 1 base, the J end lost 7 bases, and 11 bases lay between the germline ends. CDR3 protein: CASSQANSENSPLHF. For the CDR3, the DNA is TGTGCCAGCAGCCAAGCTAATTCGGAGAATTCACCCCTCCACTTT.

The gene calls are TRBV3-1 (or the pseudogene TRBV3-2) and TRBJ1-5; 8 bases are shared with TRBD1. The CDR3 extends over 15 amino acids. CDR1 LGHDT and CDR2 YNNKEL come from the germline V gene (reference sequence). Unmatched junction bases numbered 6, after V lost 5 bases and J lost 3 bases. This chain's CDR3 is CASSAPTGVNQPQHF. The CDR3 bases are TGTGCCAGCAGCGCCCCGACAGGGGTCAATCAGCCCCAGCATTTT.

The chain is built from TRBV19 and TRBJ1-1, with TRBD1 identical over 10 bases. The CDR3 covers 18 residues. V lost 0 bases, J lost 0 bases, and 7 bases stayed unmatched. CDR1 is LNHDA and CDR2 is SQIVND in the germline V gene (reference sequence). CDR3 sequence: CASSIEGGTGDLNTEAFF. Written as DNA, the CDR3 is TGTGCCAGTAGTATAGAAGGGGGGACAGGGGACCTGAACACTGAAGCTTTCTTT.

This chain's CDR3 is CASNDYRNTEAFF. The DNA of the CDR3 is TGTGCCAGCAACGACTACCGGAACACTGAAGCTTTCTTT. The J gene is TRBJ1-1, the V gene TRBV7-8; D is undetermined. V lost 7 bases and J 1 base, leaving 10 bases between the germline ends. The CDR3 spans 13 residues. Germline lookup yields CDR1 SGHVS and CDR2 FQNEAQ. The variable domain in full, with the rest retrieved from reference TRBV7-8 and TRBJ1-1, is GAGVSQSPRYKVAKRGQDVALRCDPISGHVSLFWYQQALGQGPEFLTYFQNEAQLDKSGLPSDRFFAERPEGSVSTLKIQRTQQEDSAVYLCASNDYRNTEAFFGQGTRLTVV.

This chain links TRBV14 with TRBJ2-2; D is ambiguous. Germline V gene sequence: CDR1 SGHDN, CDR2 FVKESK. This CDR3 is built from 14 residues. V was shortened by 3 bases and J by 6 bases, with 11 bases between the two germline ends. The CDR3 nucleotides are TGTGCCAGCAGCCAGAGGCTCAGCGCCGGGGAGCTGTTTTTT. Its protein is CASSQRLSAGELFF.

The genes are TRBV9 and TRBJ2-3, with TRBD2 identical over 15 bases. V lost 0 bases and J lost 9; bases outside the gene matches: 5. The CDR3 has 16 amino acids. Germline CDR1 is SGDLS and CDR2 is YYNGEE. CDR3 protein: CASSVGTSGGVETQYF. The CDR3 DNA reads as TGTGCCAGCAGCGTAGGGACTAGCGGGGGGGTTGAGACGCAGTATTTT.

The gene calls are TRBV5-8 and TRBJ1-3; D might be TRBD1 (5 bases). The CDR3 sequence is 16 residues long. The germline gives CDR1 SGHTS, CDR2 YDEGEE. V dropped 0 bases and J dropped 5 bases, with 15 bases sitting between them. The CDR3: CASSLEGRVYRNTIYF. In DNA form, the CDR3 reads TGTGCCAGCAGCTTGGAGGGCAGGGTTTACCGAAACACCATATATTTT.

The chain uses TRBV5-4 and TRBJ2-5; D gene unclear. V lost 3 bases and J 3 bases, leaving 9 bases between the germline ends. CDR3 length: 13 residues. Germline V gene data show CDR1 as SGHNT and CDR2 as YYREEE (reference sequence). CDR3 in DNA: TGTGCCAGCAGCTCCCCCCTAGAAGAGACCCAGTACTTC. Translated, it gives CASSSPLEETQYF.

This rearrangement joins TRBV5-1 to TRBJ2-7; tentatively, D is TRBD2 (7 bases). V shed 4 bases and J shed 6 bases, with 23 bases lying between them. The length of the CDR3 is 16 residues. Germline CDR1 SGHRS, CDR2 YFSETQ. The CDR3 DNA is TGCGCCAGCAGCGGGGTAGCGGGCAGGGGAGCTCCCGAGCAGTACTTC. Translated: CASSGVAGRGAPEQYF.

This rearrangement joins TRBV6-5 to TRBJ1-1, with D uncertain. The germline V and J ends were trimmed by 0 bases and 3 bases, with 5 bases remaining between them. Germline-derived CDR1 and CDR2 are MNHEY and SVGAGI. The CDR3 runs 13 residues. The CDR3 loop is CASSYSAYTEAFF. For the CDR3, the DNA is TGTGCCAGCAGTTACTCGGCCTACACTGAAGCTTTCTTT.

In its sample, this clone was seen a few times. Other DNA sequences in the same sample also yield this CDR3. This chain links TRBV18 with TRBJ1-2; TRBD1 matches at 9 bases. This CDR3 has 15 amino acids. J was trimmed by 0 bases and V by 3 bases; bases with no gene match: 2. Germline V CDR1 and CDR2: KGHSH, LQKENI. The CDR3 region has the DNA TGTGCCAGCTCACCCCGGGACAGGGCTAACTATGGCTACACCTTC. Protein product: CASSPRDRANYGYTF.

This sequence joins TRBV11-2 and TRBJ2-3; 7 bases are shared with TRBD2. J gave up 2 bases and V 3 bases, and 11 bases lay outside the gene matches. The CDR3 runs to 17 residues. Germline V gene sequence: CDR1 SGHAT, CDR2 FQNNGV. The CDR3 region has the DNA TGTGCCAGCAGCTTCGGTGGGAACGGGGGGTCCACAGATACGCAGTATTTT. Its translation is CASSFGGNGGSTDTQYF. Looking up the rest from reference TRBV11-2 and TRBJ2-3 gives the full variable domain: EAGVAQSPRYKIIEKRQSVAFWCNPISGHATLYWYQQILGQGPKLLIQFQNNGVVDDSQLPKDRFSAERLKGVDSTLKIQPAKLEDSAVYLCASSFGGNGGSTDTQYFGPGTRLTVL.

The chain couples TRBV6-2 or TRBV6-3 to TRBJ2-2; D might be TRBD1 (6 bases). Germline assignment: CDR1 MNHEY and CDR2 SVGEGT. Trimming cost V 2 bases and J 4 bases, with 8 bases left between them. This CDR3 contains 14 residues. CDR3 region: CASSYKGVTGELFF. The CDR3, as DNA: TGTGCCAGCAGTTACAAGGGGGTCACCGGGGAGCTGTTTTTT.

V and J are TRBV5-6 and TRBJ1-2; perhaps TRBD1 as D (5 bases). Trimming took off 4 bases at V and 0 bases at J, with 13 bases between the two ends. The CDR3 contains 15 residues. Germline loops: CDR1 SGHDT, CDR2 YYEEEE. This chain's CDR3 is CASSPTVTPNYGYTF. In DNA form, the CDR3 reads TGTGCCAGCAGCCCGACAGTTACGCCTAACTATGGCTACACCTTC. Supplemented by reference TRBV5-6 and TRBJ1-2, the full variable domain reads DAGVTQSPTHLIKTRGQQVTLRCSPKSGHDTVSWYQQALGQGPQFIFQYYEEEERQRGNFPDRFSGHQFPNYSSELNVNALLLGDSALYLCASSPTVTPNYGYTFGSGTRLTVV.